This is a list of T cell receptor beta chains from one sample in a study of Ad26.COV2.S vaccination and SARS-CoV-2 variants. Generated by immunoSEQ multiplex PCR, the TCRdb table keeps only in-frame clones and is missing some. This sample yields about 180,000 clones, of which 87% are seen a single time; more than 4.5% belongs to the top ten. The sample was peripheral blood, taken after recovery from COVID-19. The receptors were sampled from a human donor who had recovered from COVID-19. CDR3s include the opening cysteine and the closing phenylalanine or tryptophan. The D gene is left open where the match is weak. Clone size is given for some rows only: seen once, a few or many times, or a class if the clone is expanded.

v_gene,d_gene,j_gene,abundance,CDR3aa,CDR3nt
TRBV6-5,TRBD2,TRBJ2-1,-,CATAVAGLNEQFF,TGTGCCACGGCGGTAGCGGGGTTGAATGAGCAGTTCTTC
TRBV15,TRBD1,TRBJ2-7,-,CAASRPGQAAYEQYF,TGTGCCGCCAGCAGACCCGGACAGGCGGCCTACGAGCAGTACTTC
TRBV9,TRBD1,TRBJ1-6,-,CASSSQTGGSPLHF,TGTGCCAGCAGCTCTCAGACAGGGGGCTCACCCCTCCACTTT
TRBV24-1,-,TRBJ2-3,-,CATSADDTQYF,TGTGCCACCAGTGCTGACGATACGCAGTATTTT
TRBV10-3,TRBD1,TRBJ2-7,once,CAISGTGEGDYEQYF,TGTGCCATCAGTGGGACAGGGGAAGGGGACTACGAGCAGTACTTC
TRBV10-2,-,TRBJ1-3,-,CASMRGDSGNTIYF,TGCGCCAGCATGAGGGGCGACTCTGGAAACACCATATATTTT
TRBV14,TRBD1,TRBJ2-5,-,CASSQLDRAAQYF,TGTGCCAGCAGCCAGCTGGACAGGGCTGCCCAGTACTTC
TRBV9,TRBD1,TRBJ1-6,few,CASSVGDSYNSPLHF,TGTGCCAGCAGCGTAGGGGACAGCTATAATTCACCCCTCCACTTT
TRBV7-2,TRBD2,TRBJ2-3,once,CASSNRGGRTDTQYF,TGTGCCAGCAGCAACCGCGGGGGACGGACAGATACGCAGTATTTT
TRBV11-2,-,TRBJ1-1,-,CASSLPPNTEAFF,TGTGCCAGCAGCCTACCCCCAAACACTGAAGCTTTCTTT
TRBV6-1,TRBD2,TRBJ2-1,-,CASSELAGVYTNEQFF,TGTGCCAGCAGTGAACTGGCGGGAGTGTATACCAATGAGCAGTTCTTC